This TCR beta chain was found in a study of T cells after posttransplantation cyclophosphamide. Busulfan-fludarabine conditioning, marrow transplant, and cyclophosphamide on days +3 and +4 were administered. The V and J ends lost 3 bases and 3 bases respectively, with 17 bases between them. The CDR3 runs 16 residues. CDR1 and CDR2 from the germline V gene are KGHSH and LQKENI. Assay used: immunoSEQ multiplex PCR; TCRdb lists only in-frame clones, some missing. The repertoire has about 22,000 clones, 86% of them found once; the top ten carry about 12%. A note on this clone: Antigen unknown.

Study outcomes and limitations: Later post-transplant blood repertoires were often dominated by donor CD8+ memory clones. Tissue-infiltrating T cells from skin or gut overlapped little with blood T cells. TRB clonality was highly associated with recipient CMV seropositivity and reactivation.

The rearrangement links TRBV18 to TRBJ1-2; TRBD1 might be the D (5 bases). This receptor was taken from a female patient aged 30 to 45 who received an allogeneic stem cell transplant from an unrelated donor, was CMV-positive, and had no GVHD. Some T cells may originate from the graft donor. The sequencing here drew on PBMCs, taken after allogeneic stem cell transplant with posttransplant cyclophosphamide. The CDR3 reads CASSPASGDGHYGYTF. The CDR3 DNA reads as TGTGCCAGCTCACCGGCGTCGGGGGACGGTCACTATGGCTACACCTTC.